The T cell receptor (beta chain) described here comes from a study of blood T cell repertoires in COVID-19 (dated by TCRdb to 2018 to 2021). The study in broad terms: The collaborator samples originated in the United States, Italy and Spain and spanned the acute and convalescent phases of COVID-19. HLA class I and class II types, where available, came from metadata supplied by the sample provider rather than from assay-based typing. The repertoires were released in a freely available public database meant as a resource for research on the immune response to SARS-CoV-2. Samples came from the ongoing ImmuneRACE study (first 160 participants) plus 1,254 subjects from 6 global collaborators. The sample metadata nearly always contained a de-identified subject ID, COVID-19 status, age in years and sex. Deeply sampled blood TCRbeta repertoires from subjects exposed to, actively infected with, or recovered from COVID-19 were included in the dataset. The prospective study material was composed of cDNA or gDNA derived from T cells, B-cell-depleted T cells, or PBMCs.

The CDR3 contains 15 residues, cysteine and phenylalanine counted. The kept DNA is CDR3 alone, 45 bases in frame from the first base. CDR1 and CDR2 are read off the germline V gene as SGHRS and YFSETQ. After removal of 3 bases from V and 7 bases from J, the junction retains 9 bases not matched to a gene. As regards this clone: Its antigen target is currently unknown. Within one base of it there is no much larger clone, and no base qualities were kept. This CDR3 is also generated by other DNA sequences in the sample.

TCRbeta CDR3 regions were amplified from genomic DNA by means of the immunoSEQ Assay, a bias-controlled multiplex PCR. The authors' pipeline ran thus. Nucleated cell counts per sample were estimated from amplification of reference gene primers within the assay. To quantify the absolute abundance of each unique TCRbeta CDR3 rearrangement, sequence reads were collapsed and filtered. For each sample, productive Simpson clonality was calculated as the square root of Simpson's diversity index across productive rearrangements. The table comes from immuneACCESS by way of TCRdb, which keeps in-frame sequences with V and J called. Part of the clones is missing from these tables; in studies checked, under half for an unresolved V gene and the rest for unknown reasons. V, J and clone size are those of that table, while D and trimming were read from the DNA. Across this sample there are 200,000 to 300,000 clones, with around 83% seen only once. The biggest ten clones account for roughly a tenth of the sample.

Whole blood was collected in K2EDTA tubes by collaborating institutions according to the institutions' own protocols. Collaborator samples were shipped for TCRbeta analysis as frozen whole blood, isolated PBMCs, or DNA extracted from either sample type. Findings and caveats that apply to the study as a whole: Clinical and demographic metadata were provided uncurated, with the amount varying by source and participant.

The TCR was taken from a woman older than 75 with acute or convalescent COVID-19. The rearranged chain carries TRBV5-1 and TRBJ1-2, with 10 bases aligning to TRBD1. The sequencing input was peripheral blood. The CDR3 protein is CASSSPDRGQGGYTF. The nucleotide sequence is TGCGCCAGCAGCTCGCCCGACAGGGGGCAGGGTGGCTACACCTTC. With the rest looked up from the reference TRBV5-1 and TRBJ1-2 genes rather than sequenced, the full variable domain is KAGVTQTPRYLIKTRGQQVTLSCSPISGHRSVSWYQQTPGQGLQFLFEYFSETQRNKGNFPGRFSGRQFSNSRSEMNVSTLELGDSALYLCASSSPDRGQGGYTFGSGTRLTVV.